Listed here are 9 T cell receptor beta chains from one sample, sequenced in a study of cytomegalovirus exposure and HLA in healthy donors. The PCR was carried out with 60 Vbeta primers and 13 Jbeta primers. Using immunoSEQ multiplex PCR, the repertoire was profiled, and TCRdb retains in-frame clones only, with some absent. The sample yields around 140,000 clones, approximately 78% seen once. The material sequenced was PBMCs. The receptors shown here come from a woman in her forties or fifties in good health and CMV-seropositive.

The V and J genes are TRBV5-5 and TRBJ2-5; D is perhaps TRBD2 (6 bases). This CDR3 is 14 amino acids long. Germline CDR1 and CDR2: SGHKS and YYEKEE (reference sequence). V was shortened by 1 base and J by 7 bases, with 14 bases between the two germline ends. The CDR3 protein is CASSLSGGTGTQYF. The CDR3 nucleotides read TGTGCCAGCAGCTTGTCGGGCGGGACGGGGACCCAGTACTTC.

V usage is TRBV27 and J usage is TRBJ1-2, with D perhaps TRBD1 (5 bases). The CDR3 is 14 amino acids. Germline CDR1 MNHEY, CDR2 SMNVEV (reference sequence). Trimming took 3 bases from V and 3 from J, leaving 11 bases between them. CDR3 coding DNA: TGTGCCAGCAGTTTTAGGGCAGGGTACTATGGCTACACCTTC. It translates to CASSFRAGYYGYTF.

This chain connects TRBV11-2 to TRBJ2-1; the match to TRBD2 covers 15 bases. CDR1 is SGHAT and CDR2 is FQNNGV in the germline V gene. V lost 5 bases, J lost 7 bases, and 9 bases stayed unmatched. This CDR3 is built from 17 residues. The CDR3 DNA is TGTGCCAGCAGCCCCTGGACTAGCGGGAGGGTGATGAATGAGCAGTTCTTC. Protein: CASSPWTSGRVMNEQFF.

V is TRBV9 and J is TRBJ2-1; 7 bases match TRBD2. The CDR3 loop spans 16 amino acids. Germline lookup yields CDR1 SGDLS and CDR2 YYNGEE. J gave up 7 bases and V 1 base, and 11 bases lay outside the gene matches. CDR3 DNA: TGTGCCAGCAGCGTATCGGGAGGAGTAGTCGGGAATGAGCAGTTCTTC. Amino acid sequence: CASSVSGGVVGNEQFF.

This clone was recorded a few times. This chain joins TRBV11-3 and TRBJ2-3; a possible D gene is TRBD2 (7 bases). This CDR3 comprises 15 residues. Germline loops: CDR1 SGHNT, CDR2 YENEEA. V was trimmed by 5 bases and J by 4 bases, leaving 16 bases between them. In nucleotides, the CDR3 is TGTGCCAGCAGCCCCTCTCGGGGGGCTTCAGATACGCAGTATTTT. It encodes CASSPSRGASDTQYF.

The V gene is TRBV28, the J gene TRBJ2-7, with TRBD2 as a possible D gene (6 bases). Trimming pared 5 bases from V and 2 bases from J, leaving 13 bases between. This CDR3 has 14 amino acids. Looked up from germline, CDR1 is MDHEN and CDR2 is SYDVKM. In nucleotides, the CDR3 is TGTGCCAGCAGTATCGGGACTCCTCCCTACGAGCAGTACTTC. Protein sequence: CASSIGTPPYEQYF.

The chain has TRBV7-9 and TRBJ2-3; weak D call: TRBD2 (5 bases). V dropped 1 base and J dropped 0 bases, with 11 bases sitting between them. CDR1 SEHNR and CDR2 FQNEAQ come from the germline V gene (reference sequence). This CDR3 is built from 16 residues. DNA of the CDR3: TGTGCCAGCAGCTTAGTGAAGCGGATTAGCACAGATACGCAGTATTTT. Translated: CASSLVKRISTDTQYF.

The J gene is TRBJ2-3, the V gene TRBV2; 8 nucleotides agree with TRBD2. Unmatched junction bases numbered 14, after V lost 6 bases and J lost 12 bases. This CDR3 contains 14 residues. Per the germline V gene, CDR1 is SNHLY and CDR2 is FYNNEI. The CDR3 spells CASRGLDLLTPQYF. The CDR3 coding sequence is TGTGCCAGCAGGGGACTAGACCTGCTTACCCCACAGTATTTT.

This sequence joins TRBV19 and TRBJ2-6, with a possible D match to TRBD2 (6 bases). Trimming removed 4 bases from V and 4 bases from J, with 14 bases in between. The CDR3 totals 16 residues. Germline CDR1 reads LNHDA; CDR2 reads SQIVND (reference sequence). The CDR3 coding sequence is TGTGCCAGTAGTAGGGGGGTGCTGGGAGGGGCCAACGTCCTGACTTTC. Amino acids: CASSRGVLGGANVLTF.